This T cell receptor beta chain was recovered during a study of breast tumors, draining lymph nodes, adjacent tissues. Notes on the study in general: Most tumor T cells seemingly derive from lymph node, then expand in tumor. Data only fit, rather than demonstrated, lymph node origin of most tumor T cells. Luminal-like breast cancer showed significantly higher tumor–nontumor repertoire similarity than basal-like.

V dropped 5 bases and J dropped 5 bases, with 15 bases sitting between them. The CDR3 has 14 residues. Germline CDR1 SGHTA, CDR2 FQGTGA. Samples came from axillary lymph nodes draining the breast cancer. A few counts support this clonotype. What it binds is unknown. A read error may be the cause here, since a much bigger clone is one base away. No conserved phenylalanine or tryptophan is present at the end of the CDR3, so a read error is the likely explanation. TCRdb fed the multiplex PCR reads into MiXCR, producing one record per CDR3 protein. The sample records 190,000 or so distinct CDR3 sequences, about 32% being singletons.

The origin of this receptor is a female donor with breast cancer. Some clones in this sample may be carry-over from other donors' samples. Sequencing used axillary lymph node tissue. The V call is TRBV7-3, the J call TRBJ2-5; the D call may be TRBD1 or TRBD2 (6 bases each). DNA for the CDR3: TGTGCCAGCAGCACCGGCGGGACACAGGAGACCCAGTACCTC. This encodes CASSTGGTQETQYL.